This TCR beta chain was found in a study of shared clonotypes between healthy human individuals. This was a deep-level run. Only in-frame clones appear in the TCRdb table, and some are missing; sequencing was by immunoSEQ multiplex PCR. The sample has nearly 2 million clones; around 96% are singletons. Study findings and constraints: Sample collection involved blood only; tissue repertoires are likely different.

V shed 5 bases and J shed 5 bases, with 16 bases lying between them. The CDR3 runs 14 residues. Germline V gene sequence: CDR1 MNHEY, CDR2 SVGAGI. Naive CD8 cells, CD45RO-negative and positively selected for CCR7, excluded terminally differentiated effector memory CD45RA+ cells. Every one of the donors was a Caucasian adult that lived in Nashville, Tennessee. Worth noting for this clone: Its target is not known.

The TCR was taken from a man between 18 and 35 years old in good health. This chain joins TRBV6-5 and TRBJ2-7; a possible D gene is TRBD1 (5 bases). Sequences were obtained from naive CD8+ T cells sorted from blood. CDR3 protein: CASSAFRVADEQYF. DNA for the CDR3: TGTGCCAGCAGTGCCTTCAGGGTTGCGGACGAGCAGTACTTC.